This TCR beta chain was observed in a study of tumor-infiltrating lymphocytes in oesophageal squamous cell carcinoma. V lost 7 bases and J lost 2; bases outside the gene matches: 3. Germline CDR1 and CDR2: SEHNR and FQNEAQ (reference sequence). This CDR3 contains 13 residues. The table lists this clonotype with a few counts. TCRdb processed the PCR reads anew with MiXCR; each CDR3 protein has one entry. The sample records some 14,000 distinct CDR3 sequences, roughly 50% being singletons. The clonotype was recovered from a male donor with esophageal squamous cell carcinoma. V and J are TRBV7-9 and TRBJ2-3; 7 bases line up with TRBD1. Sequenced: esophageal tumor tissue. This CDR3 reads CASKDRNTDTQYF. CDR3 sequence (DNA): TGTGCCAGCAAGGACAGGAACACAGATACGCAGTATTTT.